Here is one T cell receptor (beta chain) with its context. Its antigen is currently not known. Base-call qualities are not available, and no considerably larger clone is one nucleotide away. The CDR3 holds 14 amino acids from the cysteine to the phenylalanine. The sequence is cut down to CDR3 DNA, 42 bases in frame from base 1. The germline ends are 12 bases apart after V is trimmed by 2 bases and J by 5 bases. Via the germline V gene (reference sequence), CDR1 is LNHDA and CDR2 SQIVND. The sample comes from a study of blood T cell repertoires in COVID-19 (dated by TCRdb to 2019 to 2021). Background for the entire study: Samples covering the acute and convalescent phases of COVID-19 were provided by collaborators in the United States, Italy and Spain. The material from the prospective study consisted of cDNA or gDNA derived from T cells, B-cell-depleted T cells, or PBMCs. Deeply sampled blood TCRbeta repertoires from subjects exposed to, actively infected with, or recovered from COVID-19 were included in the dataset. The repertoires were released in a freely available public database meant as a resource for research on the immune response to SARS-CoV-2. The samples were drawn from the first 160 participants of the ongoing ImmuneRACE study and from over a thousand subjects provided by 6 global collaborators. Nearly every sample came with metadata listing a de-identified subject ID, COVID-19 status, age in years and sex. Where available, HLA class I and class II types were obtained from metadata supplied by the sample provider rather than from assay-based typing. Overall study results and their limits: Clinical and demographic metadata were provided uncurated, with the amount varying by source and participant.

TCRbeta CDR3 regions were amplified from genomic DNA using the immunoSEQ Assay, a bias-controlled multiplex PCR. The authors' analysis ran thus. The number of nucleated cells in each sample was estimated from the amplification of reference gene primers within the assay. To quantify the absolute abundance of each unique TCRbeta CDR3 rearrangement, sequence reads were collapsed and filtered. Productive Simpson clonality was computed per sample as the square root of Simpson's diversity index over productive rearrangements. The table comes from immuneACCESS by way of TCRdb, which keeps in-frame sequences with V and J called. Part of the clones is missing from these tables; in studies checked, under half for an unresolved V gene and the rest for unknown reasons. V and J calls and clone size are copied from that table; D and trimming were computed from the DNA. Within this sample are around 310,000 clones, with approximately 89% of them counted one time only. The biggest ten clones account for 9.5% of the sample.

In the prospective study, participants were roughly 18 to 95 years old, resided in 20 to 30 geographic areas of the United States, and were enrolled through a virtual design. In the prospective study, participants were assigned to cohorts based on the clinical history participants reported in a screening survey and a study questionnaire. ImmuneRACE Cohort 3 recovered participants were defined by two consecutive negative NP/OP PCR tests, healthcare professional clearance, or symptom resolution. In the prospective study, whole blood, serum and a nasopharyngeal or oropharyngeal swab were collected from each participant by mobile phlebotomists. Prospective study participants could optionally give additional blood draws and questionnaires over a roughly two-month period. Blood samples from the prospective study were shipped frozen or at room temperature prior to DNA extraction.

The sequence links TRBV19 to TRBJ1-1; the D gene is perhaps TRBD1, on 5 matching bases. Material for sequencing was PBMCs or T cells enriched from blood (not recorded which). This receptor was taken from a woman in her thirties or forties who had recovered from COVID-19. CDR3 sequence: CASSIFQGQTEAFF. The DNA is TGTGCCAGTAGTATATTCCAGGGTCAGACTGAAGCTTTCTTT.